Each of the 27 T cell receptor beta chains below was sequenced from the same sample in a study of shared clonotypes between healthy human individuals. The table came from immunoSEQ multiplex PCR; TCRdb's copy has only in-frame clones and leaves some out. The sample gives fewer than 650,000 clones, around three quarters of which show up once; around 12% is in the top ten. The sequenced material came from PBMCs. Receptors were obtained from a woman aged 40 to 50 in good health. Some clones in this sample may be carry-over from other donors' samples.

J is TRBJ1-4 and V is TRBV29-1, with 8 nucleotides matching TRBD1. Germline V CDR1 and CDR2: SQVTM, ANQGSEA. The CDR3 is 14 residues long. V lost 6 bases to trimming and J lost 5 bases; unmatched junction nucleotides: 8. CDR3 sequence: CSVGGQAGNEKLFF. CDR3 sequence (DNA): TGCAGCGTGGGGGGACAGGCGGGGAATGAAAAACTGTTTTTT.

This rearrangement joins TRBV7-8 to TRBJ2-2; no clear D. The ends were cut back, 1 base at V and 4 bases at J, with 13 bases in the middle. The CDR3 sequence is 16 residues long. Germline CDR1 reads SGHVS; CDR2 reads FQNEAQ. The DNA of the CDR3 is TGTGCCAGCAGCTTAGACCGAACGCCGGGCACCGGGGAGCTGTTTTTT. Protein sequence: CASSLDRTPGTGELFF.

The chain has TRBV6-6 and TRBJ2-1, with 7 bases that match TRBD2. CDR1 MNHNY and CDR2 SVGAGI come from the germline V gene (reference sequence). CDR3 length: 14 residues. The V segment lost 8 bases and the J segment 4 bases; nucleotides outside the gene matches: 8. CDR3 DNA: TGTGCCAGCGAACGGGACTATCCTTACAATGAGCAGTTCTTC. Translation gives CASERDYPYNEQFF.

The gene calls are TRBV5-1 and TRBJ1-2, with 9 bases lining up with TRBD1. The CDR3 sequence is 17 residues long. CDR1 is SGHRS, CDR2 YFSETQ, per germline. V trimming: 0 bases; J trimming: 2 bases; junction bases outside the gene matches: 8. As DNA, the CDR3 is TGCGCCAGCAGCTTGGCCCCGGGGACAGGGATCAACTATGGCTACACCTTC. This gives the protein CASSLAPGTGINYGYTF.

V is TRBV5-6 and J is TRBJ2-1; 9 nucleotides align to TRBD2. CDR3 length equals 17 residues. Per germline, CDR1 SGHDT and CDR2 YYEEEE. The V segment lost 0 bases and the J segment 3 bases; nucleotides outside the gene matches: 7. CDR3 in amino acids: CASSLDAGGKDYNEQFF. CDR3 coding DNA: TGTGCCAGCAGCTTGGATGCGGGAGGGAAAGACTACAATGAGCAGTTCTTC.

The chain couples TRBV18 to TRBJ2-3, with D maybe TRBD2 (6 bases). Germline assignment: CDR1 KGHSH and CDR2 LQKENI. Trimming shortened V by 0 bases and J by 0 bases, and 13 bases separated the two germline ends. This CDR3 is built from 17 residues. CDR3 loop: CASSPPRIAASTDTQYF. CDR3 DNA: TGTGCCAGCTCACCACCGAGAATAGCGGCTAGCACAGATACGCAGTATTTT. Full variable domain (remainder filled in from reference TRBV18 and TRBJ2-3): NAGVMQNPRHLVRRRGQEARLRCSPMKGHSHVYWYRQLPEEGLKFMVYLQKENIIDESGMPKERFSAEFPKEGPSILRIQQVVRGDSAAYFCASSPPRIAASTDTQYFGPGTRLTVL.

V gene TRBV7-9 combines with J gene TRBJ2-6; maybe TRBD1 (6 bases). Germline V CDR1 and CDR2: SEHNR, FQNEAQ (reference sequence). The V gene lost 8 bases and the J gene lost 3 bases, with 20 bases spanning the gap. The CDR3 spans 17 residues. This CDR3 is CASGPTTGRGGANVLTF. The CDR3 nucleotides are TGTGCCAGCGGCCCCACGACAGGCCGGGGTGGGGCCAACGTCCTGACTTTC.

J is TRBJ2-7 and V is TRBV5-1; 9 nucleotides line up with TRBD2. Trimming cost V 6 bases and J 5 bases; bases outside gene matches: 9. The germline CDR1 and CDR2 sequences are SGHRS and YFSETQ. The CDR3 consists of 14 residues. Here the CDR3 reads CASKAVAGVHEQYF. CDR3 nucleotides: TGCGCCAGCAAGGCCGTAGCGGGAGTACACGAGCAGTACTTC.

The gene calls are TRBV11-1 and TRBJ1-2, with D perhaps TRBD1 (6 bases). With 5 bases removed from V and 0 bases from J, the gap between germline ends came to 10 bases. The CDR3 runs 14 residues. CDR1 is SGHAT, CDR2 FQDESV, per germline (reference sequence). For the CDR3, the DNA is TGTGCCAGCAGCAGCGACAGGTCTAACTATGGCTACACCTTC. Protein product: CASSSDRSNYGYTF.

This chain connects TRBV7-9 to TRBJ2-5, with D tentatively TRBD1 (6 bases). CDR3 length: 14 residues. The V gene's germline CDR1 is SEHNR and CDR2 FQNEAQ (reference sequence). V was cut by 5 bases and J by 5 bases, with 15 bases left in between. The CDR3 DNA reads as TGTGCCAGCAGCCCGGGTAGCAGGGGCGAGACCCAGTACTTC. Translating gives CASSPGSRGETQYF.

To note about this clone: Distinct nucleotide sequences in the sample also encode this CDR3. J is TRBJ2-2 and V is TRBV7-3; D uncertain. Per the germline V gene, CDR1 is SGHTA and CDR2 is FQGTGA. The CDR3 is made up of 14 amino acids. V shed 1 base and J shed 1 base, with 4 bases lying between them. CDR3 residues: CASSLSGNTGELFF. The CDR3 coding sequence is TGTGCCAGCAGCTTAAGCGGGAACACCGGGGAGCTGTTTTTT.

In DNA, the CDR3 is TGTGCCAGCTCACCGGGACAGGGGGACGAGCAGTACTTC. It encodes CASSPGQGDEQYF. The chain has TRBV18 and TRBJ2-5, with 11 bases lining up with TRBD1. The better agreement between TRBJ2-7 and the DNA end casts doubt on the J call. CDR1 is KGHSH, CDR2 LQKENI, per germline. This CDR3 contains 13 residues.

A few counts support this clone. The chain links TRBV19 to TRBJ2-7; D is perhaps TRBD2 (5 bases). The CDR3 consists of 15 residues. Germline V gives CDR1 LNHDA, CDR2 SQIVND (reference sequence). V was cut by 6 bases and J by 2 bases, with 17 bases left in between. As DNA, the CDR3 is TGTGCCAGTAGCACGACTACCCGTGGCGCCTACGAGCAGTACTTC. This encodes CASSTTTRGAYEQYF.

V is TRBV5-1 and J is TRBJ1-4; perhaps TRBD1 as D (5 bases). Between the trimmed V and J ends, which lost 3 bases and 8 bases, there was a span of 17 bases. The CDR3 has 15 amino acids. Germline loops: CDR1 SGHRS, CDR2 YFSETQ. CDR3 nucleotide sequence: TGCGCCAGCAGCTCGGGAGGGACCCGGAAAGAAAAACTGTTTTTT. Its translation: CASSSGGTRKEKLFF.

The rearrangement uses TRBV18 and TRBJ1-5, with D perhaps matching TRBD1 (5 bases). CDR1 is KGHSH, CDR2 LQKENI, per germline. Between the trimmed V and J ends, which lost 8 bases and 4 bases, there was a span of 12 bases. This CDR3 contains 13 residues. The CDR3 DNA follows: TGTGCCAGCGAAGACAGACCGAATCAGCCCCAGCATTTT. This translates into CASEDRPNQPQHF.

This clone came up a few times. The sample carries other DNA sequences with the same CDR3. The gene calls are TRBV7-8 and TRBJ2-7, with TRBD1 identical over 8 bases. This CDR3 region has 14 residues. After removal of 1 base from V and 3 bases from J, the junction contained 2 bases not matched to a gene. CDR1 and CDR2 from the germline V gene are SGHVS and FQNEAQ. CDR3 residues: CASSLGDRGYEQYF. The DNA for the CDR3 is TGTGCCAGCAGCTTAGGAGACAGGGGCTACGAGCAGTACTTC.

Only a few counts were recorded for this clone. J is TRBJ1-2 and V is TRBV7-9, with D possibly TRBD1 on 6 matching bases. The CDR3 length is 14 residues. Per the germline V gene, CDR1 is SEHNR and CDR2 is FQNEAQ (reference sequence). V dropped 6 bases and J dropped 2 bases, with 13 bases sitting between them. The CDR3: CASRPQGTNYGYTF. The CDR3 DNA is TGTGCCAGCAGACCTCAGGGGACGAACTATGGCTACACCTTC. Looking up the rest from reference TRBV7-9 and TRBJ1-2 gives the full variable domain: DTGVSQNPRHKITKRGQNVTFRCDPISEHNRLYWYRQTLGQGPEFLTYFQNEAQLEKSRLLSDRFSAERPKGSFSTLEIQRTEQGDSAMYLCASRPQGTNYGYTFGSGTRLTVV.

The chain employs TRBV4-2 and TRBJ2-2; D not resolved. V was clipped by 5 bases and J by 0 bases, with 10 bases between them. In germline, CDR1 is LGHNA, CDR2 YNFKEQ. This CDR3 contains 15 residues. The chain's CDR3 is CASSFSRANTGELFF. The CDR3 DNA reads as TGTGCCAGCAGCTTTTCCAGAGCGAACACCGGGGAGCTGTTTTTT.

This chain links TRBV6-5 with TRBJ2-2, with D hard to call. The CDR3 spans 15 residues. Germline V lookup: CDR1 MNHEY, CDR2 SVGAGI. Trimming shortened V by 3 bases and J by 6 bases, and 14 bases separated the two germline ends. The CDR3, as DNA: TGTGCCAGCAGTTATTTGGGAATTGGCGCCGGGGAGCTGTTTTTT. Its translation is CASSYLGIGAGELFF.

V usage is TRBV10-3 and J usage is TRBJ2-3; TRBD2 matches 11 bases. V dropped 4 bases and J dropped 4; count of bases not matched to a gene: 7. Germline loops: CDR1 ENHRY, CDR2 SYGVKD. This CDR3 is 16 amino acids long. The CDR3 DNA reads TGTGCCATCAGTGCCCGACTAGCGGGAAGCGCAGATACGCAGTATTTT. Its translation: CAISARLAGSADTQYF.

This clone was recorded many times. CDR3 sequence reads: CASSIRVGWYGYTF. The CDR3 nucleotides read TGTGCCAGCAGTATCCGGGTCGGTTGGTATGGCTACACCTTC. The V gene is TRBV6-5, the J gene TRBJ1-2; D gene uncertain. Trimming left V 5 bases short and J 5 bases short, with 15 bases between. This CDR3 contains 14 residues. Germline lookup yields CDR1 MNHEY and CDR2 SVGAGI.

The genes are TRBV2 and TRBJ1-2; 8 bases align to TRBD1. V lost 4 bases to trimming and J lost 3 bases; unmatched junction nucleotides: 1. Germline CDR1 is SNHLY and CDR2 is FYNNEI. The CDR3 is made up of 13 amino acids. The CDR3, as DNA: TGTGCCAGCAGTGGACAGGGGTACTATGGCTACACCTTC. Translating gives CASSGQGYYGYTF.

This clone was seen only once. This rearrangement joins TRBV28 to TRBJ2-1; 7 nucleotides match TRBD2. This CDR3 comprises 14 residues. The V and J ends lost 5 bases and 4 bases, in that order; junction bases with no gene match: 5. Looked up from germline, CDR1 is MDHEN and CDR2 is SYDVKM. CDR3 nucleotides: TGTGCCAGCAGTCGTCCTAGCGGTTACAATGAGCAGTTCTTC. This translates into CASSRPSGYNEQFF.

This sequence joins TRBV7-3 and TRBJ2-7; D is unclear. V was shortened by 1 base and J by 1 base, with 8 bases between the two germline ends. Looked up from germline, CDR1 is SGHTA and CDR2 is FQGTGA. The CDR3 loop spans 14 amino acids. The DNA of the CDR3 is TGTGCCAGCAGCTTAATGGGCACGTCCTACGAGCAGTACTTC. Its translation is CASSLMGTSYEQYF. Full variable domain (missing parts from reference TRBV7-3 and TRBJ2-7): GAGVSQTPSNKVTEKGKYVELRCDPISGHTALYWYRQSLGQGPEFLIYFQGTGAADDSGLPNDRFFAVRPEGSVSTLKIQRTERGDSAVYLCASSLMGTSYEQYFGPGTRLTVT.

The chain combines TRBV10-1 with TRBJ2-7; D is unresolved. Looked up from germline, CDR1 is WNHNN and CDR2 is SYGVQD (reference sequence). The V and J ends lost 2 bases and 2 bases respectively, with 10 bases between them. The CDR3 length is 14 residues. CDR3: CASSELPAPYEQYF. The CDR3 DNA follows: TGCGCCAGCAGTGAGCTTCCAGCCCCCTACGAGCAGTACTTC.

The genes are TRBV11-2 and TRBJ2-7; tentative D call: TRBD1 (6 bases). Per germline, CDR1 SGHAT and CDR2 FQNNGV. This CDR3 contains 15 residues. V lost 5 bases and J lost 2, with 16 bases in between. The chain's CDR3 is CASSQRQAHPYEQYF. In DNA form, the CDR3 reads TGTGCCAGCAGCCAAAGACAGGCACACCCCTACGAGCAGTACTTC.

This chain uses TRBV25-1 with TRBJ1-2, with a tentative D call TRBD1 (5 bases). There are 14 residues in the CDR3. Trimming stripped 1 base from V and 6 bases from J, with 12 bases between. CDR1 is MGHDK and CDR2 is SYGVNS in the germline V gene. The CDR3 sequence: CASSEFQGSDGYTF. CDR3 bases: TGTGCCAGCAGTGAATTTCAGGGATCTGATGGCTACACCTTC.